Below are 18 T cell receptor beta chains sequenced from a single sample in a study of shared clonotypes between healthy human individuals. The repertoire was sequenced with immunoSEQ multiplex PCR; TCRdb's copy has only in-frame clones and lacks some. The sample yields 1.5 million to 2.5 million clones, about 95% seen once. Terminally differentiated effector memory CD45RA+ cells were excluded from the naive CD8 cells, which were CD45RO-negative and positively selected for CCR7. The sample was naive CD8+ T cells sorted from blood. The receptors derive from a man aged 18 to 29 in good health.

V gene TRBV28 combines with J gene TRBJ1-1; D unclear. CDR3 length equals 12 residues. The germline V gene encodes CDR1 MDHEN and CDR2 SYDVKM. V lost 9 bases and J lost 6, with 14 bases in between. The CDR3 loop is CASKWEHSEAFF. DNA of the CDR3: TGTGCCAGTAAATGGGAGCACTCTGAAGCTTTCTTT.

Turning to this clone: The same CDR3 also results from other DNA sequences found in this sample. V is TRBV7-9 and J is TRBJ2-7; tentatively, D is TRBD1 (6 bases). V lost 2 bases, J lost 2 bases, and 7 bases lay in between. Germline V gene data show CDR1 as SEHNR and CDR2 as FQNEAQ (reference sequence). The CDR3 is 13 amino acids. The CDR3 DNA reads as TGTGCCAGCAGCTTATCAGGGGCCTACGAGCAGTACTTC. Its protein is CASSLSGAYEQYF. The variable domain in full, completed from reference TRBV7-9 and TRBJ2-7, reads DTGVSQNPRHKITKRGQNVTFRCDPISEHNRLYWYRQTLGQGPEFLTYFQNEAQLEKSRLLSDRFSAERPKGSFSTLEIQRTEQGDSAMYLCASSLSGAYEQYFGPGTRLTVT.

The CDR3 reads CSVAATGTSSYEQYF. CDR3 nucleotides: TGCAGCGTTGCGGCAACCGGGACTAGCTCCTACGAGCAGTACTTC. The rearrangement links TRBV29-1 to TRBJ2-7; 8 nucleotides match TRBD2. There are 15 residues in the CDR3. Looked up from germline, CDR1 is SQVTM and CDR2 is ANQGSEA. V dropped 4 bases and J dropped 0; count of bases not matched to a gene: 8.

V and J are TRBV28 and TRBJ1-5; D is perhaps TRBD1 (6 bases). Trimming shortened V by 5 bases and J by 0 bases, and 20 bases separated the two germline ends. Per the germline V gene, CDR1 is MDHEN and CDR2 is SYDVKM. CDR3 length equals 18 residues. CDR3 nucleotide sequence: TGTGCCAGCAGTGGGGGGACACGAACCATCTATAGCAATCAGCCCCAGCATTTT. Translation: CASSGGTRTIYSNQPQHF.

The chain has TRBV9 and TRBJ2-2, with a tentative D call TRBD2 (6 bases). The CDR3 contains 17 residues. The germline V gene has CDR1 SGDLS and CDR2 YYNGEE. The V and J ends lost 1 base and 4 bases respectively, with 17 bases between them. CDR3 protein: CASSVSGSGSTTGELFF. For the CDR3, the DNA is TGTGCCAGCAGCGTATCGGGATCCGGGAGTACCACCGGGGAGCTGTTTTTT.

Notes on this clone: This CDR3 is also generated by other DNA sequences in the sample. The chain uses TRBV6-1 and TRBJ2-7, with D possibly TRBD2 on 7 matching bases. CDR1 MNHNS and CDR2 SASEGT come from the germline V gene. The CDR3 covers 13 residues. The V and J ends lost 3 bases and 2 bases respectively, with 8 bases between them. The CDR3 sequence: CASSEGGPYEQYF. The CDR3, as DNA: TGTGCCAGCAGTGAGGGGGGGCCCTACGAGCAGTACTTC.

This sequence joins TRBV11-2 and TRBJ1-6, with 9 bases that match TRBD1. The ends lost 3 bases at V and 4 bases at J; junction bases unmatched: 7. The CDR3 sequence is 17 residues long. Germline V lookup: CDR1 SGHAT, CDR2 FQNNGV. CDR3 coding DNA: TGTGCCAGCAGCTTTTACGCGGGACAGGGTTATAATTCACCCCTCCACTTT. This encodes CASSFYAGQGYNSPLHF.

V and J are TRBV7-2 and TRBJ2-7; unclear D gene. The CDR3 covers 14 residues. CDR1 is SGHTA and CDR2 is FQGNSA in the germline V gene. Trimming left V 1 base short and J 2 bases short, with 9 bases between. The CDR3 is CASSLGILPYEQYF. CDR3 coding DNA: TGTGCCAGCAGCTTAGGCATCCTCCCCTACGAGCAGTACTTC.

This chain joins TRBV5-6 and TRBJ2-7; no clear D gene. V was trimmed by 7 bases and J by 3 bases, leaving 14 bases between them. CDR3 size: 13 residues. CDR1 is SGHDT, CDR2 YYEEEE, per germline. CDR3 in DNA: TGTGCCAGCGCTGGGAACCCCAGCTACGAGCAGTACTTC. Protein product: CASAGNPSYEQYF.

This rearrangement joins TRBV5-8 to TRBJ2-7; D is uncertain. The germline V gene encodes CDR1 SGHTS and CDR2 YDEGEE. Trimming shortened V by 2 bases and J by 5 bases, and 8 bases separated the two germline ends. The CDR3 runs 12 residues. The CDR3 loop reads CASSFPGNEQYF. The CDR3 bases are TGTGCCAGCAGCTTCCCCGGTAACGAGCAGTACTTC.

The CDR3 loop reads CASSYEGADTEAFF. The CDR3 DNA reads TGTGCCAGCAGTTACGAGGGGGCAGATACTGAAGCTTTCTTT. This chain joins TRBV6-6 and TRBJ1-1, with 7 bases fitting TRBD1. The CDR3 has 14 residues. Unmatched junction bases numbered 5, after V lost 2 bases and J lost 5 bases. CDR1 is MNHNY, CDR2 SVGAGI, per germline (reference sequence).

In this sample, this clone turned up once. The chain uses TRBV7-2 and TRBJ1-1; D is unclear. V was cut by 2 bases and J by 7 bases, with 8 bases left in between. This CDR3 spans 12 amino acids. Germline V gives CDR1 SGHTA, CDR2 FQGNSA. The CDR3: CASSLISFEAFF. The CDR3 DNA is TGTGCCAGCAGCTTAATTAGCTTTGAAGCTTTCTTT.

About this clone: The sample holds other DNA sequences that translate to the same CDR3. The chain has TRBV5-6 and TRBJ2-7; 12 bases align to TRBD1. Trimming at V came to 3 bases and at J to 4 bases, leaving 2 bases not matched to a gene. Germline CDR1 is SGHDT and CDR2 is YYEEEE. This CDR3 contains 14 residues. As DNA, the CDR3 is TGTGCCAGCAGCTGGGGACAGGGGGCTTACGAGCAGTACTTC. Its protein product is CASSWGQGAYEQYF. Filled out from reference TRBV5-6 and TRBJ2-7, the complete variable domain reads DAGVTQSPTHLIKTRGQQVTLRCSPKSGHDTVSWYQQALGQGPQFIFQYYEEEERQRGNFPDRFSGHQFPNYSSELNVNALLLGDSALYLCASSWGQGAYEQYFGPGTRLTVT.

This chain connects TRBV15 to TRBJ1-6; D is undetermined. The ends were cut back, 1 base at V and 14 bases at J, with 18 bases in the middle. Germline-derived CDR1 and CDR2 are LNHNV and YYDKDF (reference sequence). The CDR3 is 15 residues long. CDR3 DNA: TGTGCCACCAGCAGAGGAAGAGACGGGGTAATGGCCCTCCACTTT. This codes for CATSRGRDGVMALHF.

A note on this clone: The sample contains more than one DNA sequence encoding this CDR3. The chain links TRBV27 to TRBJ2-1; 10 bases agree with TRBD2. Trimming cost V 5 bases and J 2 bases; bases outside gene matches: 3. The germline CDR1 and CDR2 sequences are MNHEY and SMNVEV (reference sequence). The CDR3 runs to 15 residues. This chain's CDR3 is CASSPGTSAYNEQFF. The DNA for the CDR3 is TGTGCCAGCAGTCCCGGGACTAGCGCCTACAATGAGCAGTTCTTC.

This chain joins TRBV6-5 and TRBJ1-6, with 7 nucleotides matching TRBD1. The CDR3 has 15 amino acids. The junction had 4 bases not matched to a gene; V was cut back by 2 bases and J by 6 bases. The germline V gene encodes CDR1 MNHEY and CDR2 SVGAGI. The DNA of the CDR3 is TGTGCCAGCAGTTACGCGGGACAGCTTAATTCACCCCTCCACTTT. Translating gives CASSYAGQLNSPLHF.

V usage is TRBV5-1 and J usage is TRBJ2-7; TRBD1 aligns across 9 bases. V dropped 4 bases and J dropped 2; count of bases not matched to a gene: 7. The CDR3 extends over 15 amino acids. The V gene's germline CDR1 is SGHRS and CDR2 YFSETQ. CDR3 sequence: CASSIGTGQTYEQYF. The CDR3 region has the DNA TGCGCCAGCAGCATTGGGACAGGGCAAACCTACGAGCAGTACTTC.

This clone was seen once. J is TRBJ2-1 and V is TRBV5-4; tentative D call: TRBD1 (6 bases). In germline, CDR1 is SGHNT, CDR2 YYREEE (reference sequence). The CDR3 spans 15 residues. V was trimmed by 4 bases and J by 4 bases, leaving 15 bases between them. CDR3 residues: CASSGGHPPYNEQFF. In DNA form, the CDR3 reads TGTGCCAGCAGCGGGGGACACCCTCCATACAATGAGCAGTTCTTC.